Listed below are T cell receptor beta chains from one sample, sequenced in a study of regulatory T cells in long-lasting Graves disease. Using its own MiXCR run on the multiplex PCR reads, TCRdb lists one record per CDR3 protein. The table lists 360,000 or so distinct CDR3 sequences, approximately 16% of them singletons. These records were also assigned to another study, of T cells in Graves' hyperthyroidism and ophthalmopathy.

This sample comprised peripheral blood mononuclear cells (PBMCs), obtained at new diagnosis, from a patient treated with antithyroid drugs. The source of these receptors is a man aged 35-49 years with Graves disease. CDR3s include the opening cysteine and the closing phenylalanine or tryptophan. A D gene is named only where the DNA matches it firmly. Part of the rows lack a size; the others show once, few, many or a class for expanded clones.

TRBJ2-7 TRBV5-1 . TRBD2 CASSLVGTSSHEQYF TGCGCCAGCAGCTTGGTTGGGACTAGCTCCCACGAGCAGTACTTC
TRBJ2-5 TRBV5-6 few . CASSLARKETQYF TGTGCCAGCAGCTTGGCAAGAAAAGAGACCCAGTACTTC
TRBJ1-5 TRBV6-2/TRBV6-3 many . CASSSPSFETESNQPQHF TGTGCCAGCAGTTCCCCTTCGTTTGAGACAGAAAGCAATCAGCCCCAGCATTTT
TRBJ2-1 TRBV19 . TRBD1 CASSGQGWNEQFF TGTGCCAGTAGCGGACAGGGGTGGAATGAGCAGTTCTTC
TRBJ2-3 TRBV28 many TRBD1 CASRGQGGEVTQYF TGTGCCAGCAGAGGACAGGGGGGGGAGGTTACGCAGTATTTT
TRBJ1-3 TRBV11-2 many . CASSFSQGEGNTIYF TGTGCCAGCAGCTTTTCCCAGGGCGAGGGAAACACCATATATTTT
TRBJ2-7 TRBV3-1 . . CASSPAGLGPSYEQYF TGTGCCAGCAGCCCGGCGGGCCTGGGGCCGTCCTACGAGCAGTACTTC
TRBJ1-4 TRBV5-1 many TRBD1 CASSPGTGTVVGEKLFF TGCGCCAGCAGCCCAGGGACAGGGACCGTGGTTGGCGAAAAACTGTTTTTT
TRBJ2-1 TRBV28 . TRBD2 CASSLPASGSYNEQFF TGTGCCAGCAGTTTACCGGCTAGCGGGAGCTACAATGAGCAGTTCTTC
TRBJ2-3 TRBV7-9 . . CASSRDGGVADTQYF TGTGCCAGCAGCCGTGACGGAGGGGTGGCAGATACGCAGTATTTT
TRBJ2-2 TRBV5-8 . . CASSLVGLTGELFF TGTGCCAGCAGCTTGGTTGGCCTCACCGGGGAGCTGTTTTTT
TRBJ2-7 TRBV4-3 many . CASSQIRVAEQYF TGCGCCAGCAGCCAAATACGAGTTGCCGAGCAGTACTTC
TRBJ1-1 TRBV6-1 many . CASRPPGGNTEAFF TGTGCCAGCAGGCCCCCGGGGGGGAACACTGAAGCTTTCTTT
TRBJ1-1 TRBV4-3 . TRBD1 CASSQGTGVNTEAFF TGCGCCAGCAGCCAAGGGACAGGGGTGAACACTGAAGCTTTCTTT
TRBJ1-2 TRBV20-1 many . CSAPGTGNYGYTF TGCAGTGCCCCAGGGACCGGTAACTATGGCTACACCTTC